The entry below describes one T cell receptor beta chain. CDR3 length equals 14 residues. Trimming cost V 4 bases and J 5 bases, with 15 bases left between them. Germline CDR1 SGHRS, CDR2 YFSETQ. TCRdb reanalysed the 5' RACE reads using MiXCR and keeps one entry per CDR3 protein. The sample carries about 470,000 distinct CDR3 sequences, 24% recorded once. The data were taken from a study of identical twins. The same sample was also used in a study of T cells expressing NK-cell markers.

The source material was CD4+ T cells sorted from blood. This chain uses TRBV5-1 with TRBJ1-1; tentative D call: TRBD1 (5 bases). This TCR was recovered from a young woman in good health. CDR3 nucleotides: TGCGCCAGCAGCGCCGTGGGGGGGAGGACTGAAGCTTTCTTT. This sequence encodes CASSAVGGRTEAFF. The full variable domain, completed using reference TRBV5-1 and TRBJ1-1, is KAGVTQTPRYLIKTRGQQVTLSCSPISGHRSVSWYQQTPGQGLQFLFEYFSETQRNKGNFPGRFSGRQFSNSRSEMNVSTLELGDSALYLCASSAVGGRTEAFFGQGTRLTVV.